This entry features one T cell receptor beta chain sequence. Its antigen is undetermined. The data are from a study of cytomegalovirus exposure and HLA in healthy donors. Overall study: As released early, the data held about 85 million unique TCRs from HLA-typed donors. Study-wide points: In an earlier analysis, in about 530 donors, most V segments appeared productive either ~90% or ~30% of the time.

Looked up from germline, CDR1 is LGHNT and CDR2 is FRNRAP. V lost 6 bases and J lost 0; bases outside the gene matches: 9. There are 16 residues in the CDR3. Vbeta (60) and Jbeta (13) primers were used in the PCR. In the source study's methods: A later analysis counted roughly 74 million unique TCR beta chains, some 12 million shared. TCRdb's table, derived via immunoSEQ multiplex PCR, lists solely in-frame clones and lacks some. V, J and clone size reflect that table, while D and trimming were determined from the DNA. The table shows approximately 56,000 clones, with around three quarters occurring only once.

Source material: PBMCs. The receptor was derived from a woman between 45 and 65 years old in good health and CMV-seropositive. The chain joins TRBV12-5 to TRBJ2-3, with TRBD2 identical over 7 bases. The CDR3 DNA sequence: TGTGCTAGTGGGGGGGAGCGGGAAGAAAGCACAGATACGCAGTATTTT. It specifies CASGGEREESTDTQYF.